This T cell receptor (beta chain) was identified in a study of blood T cell repertoires in COVID-19. Germline lookup yields CDR1 LGHDT and CDR2 YNNKEL (reference sequence). The CDR3 has 13 amino acids. The V and J ends lost 4 bases and 1 base respectively, with 7 bases between them. Profiled with immunoSEQ multiplex PCR; TCRdb holds only in-frame clones, not every one. The sample includes 350,000 to 400,000 clones, 75% to 90% of them seen just once. The chain joins TRBV3-1 (or the pseudogene TRBV3-2) to TRBJ1-1; tentative D call: TRBD1 (6 bases). The sequencing input was PBMCs or T cells enriched from blood (not recorded which). This clonotype originated in a man aged 18 to 30 who had recovered from COVID-19. The CDR3 DNA reads TGTGCCAGCAGCCCCAGGGGGAACACTGAAGCTTTCTTT. Translating gives CASSPRGNTEAFF.